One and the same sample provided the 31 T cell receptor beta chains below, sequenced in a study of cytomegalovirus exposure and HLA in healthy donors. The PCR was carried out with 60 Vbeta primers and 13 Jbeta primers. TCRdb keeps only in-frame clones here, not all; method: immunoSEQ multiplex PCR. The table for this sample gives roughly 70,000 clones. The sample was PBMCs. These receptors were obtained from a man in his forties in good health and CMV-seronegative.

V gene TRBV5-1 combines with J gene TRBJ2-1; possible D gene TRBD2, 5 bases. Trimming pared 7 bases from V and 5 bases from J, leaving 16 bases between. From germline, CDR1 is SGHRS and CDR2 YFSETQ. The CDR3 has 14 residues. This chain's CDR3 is CASHFSSADNEQFF. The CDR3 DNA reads TGCGCCAGCCACTTTAGTAGCGCGGACAATGAGCAGTTCTTC.

The CDR3 coding sequence is TGTGCCAGCAGTGACAACAGACGGAATTCACCCCTCCACTTT. Its translation is CASSDNRRNSPLHF. The genes are TRBV6-4 and TRBJ1-6; no clear D. The germline gives CDR1 MRHNA, CDR2 SNTAGT. V dropped 2 bases and J dropped 7 bases, with 9 bases sitting between them. The CDR3 is 14 amino acids.

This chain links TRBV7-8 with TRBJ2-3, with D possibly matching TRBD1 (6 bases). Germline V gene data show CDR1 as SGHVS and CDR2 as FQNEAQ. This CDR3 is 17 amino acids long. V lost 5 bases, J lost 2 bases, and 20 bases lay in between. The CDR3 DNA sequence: TGTGCCAGCAGCGTTCTATCTAGGACAGTGAACACAGATACGCAGTATTTT. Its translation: CASSVLSRTVNTDTQYF.

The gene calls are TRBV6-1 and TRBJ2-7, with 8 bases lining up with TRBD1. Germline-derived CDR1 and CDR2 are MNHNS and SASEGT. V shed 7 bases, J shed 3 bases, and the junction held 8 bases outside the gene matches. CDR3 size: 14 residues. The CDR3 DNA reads TGTGCCAGCATTCTGACAGGGGCCTTCTACGAGCAGTACTTC. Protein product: CASILTGAFYEQYF.

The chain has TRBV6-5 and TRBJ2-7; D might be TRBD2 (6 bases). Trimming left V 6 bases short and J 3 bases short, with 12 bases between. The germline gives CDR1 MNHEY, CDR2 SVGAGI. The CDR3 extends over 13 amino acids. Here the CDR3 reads CASRRDGGYEQYF. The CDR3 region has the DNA TGTGCCAGCAGGCGGGACGGGGGCTACGAGCAGTACTTC.

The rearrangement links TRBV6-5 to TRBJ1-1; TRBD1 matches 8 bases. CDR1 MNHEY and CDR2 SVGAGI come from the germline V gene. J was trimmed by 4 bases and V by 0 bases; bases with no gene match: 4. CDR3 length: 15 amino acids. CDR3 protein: CASSYSGQGSTEAFF. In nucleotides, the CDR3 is TGTGCCAGCAGTTACTCCGGACAGGGTTCCACTGAAGCTTTCTTT.

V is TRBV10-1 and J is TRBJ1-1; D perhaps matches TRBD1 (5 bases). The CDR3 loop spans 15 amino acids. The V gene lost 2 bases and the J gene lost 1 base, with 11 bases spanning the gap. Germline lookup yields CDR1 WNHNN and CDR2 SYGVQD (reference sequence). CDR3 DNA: TGCGCCAGCAGTGAGACCAGGGTAGGGAACACTGAAGCTTTCTTT. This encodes CASSETRVGNTEAFF.

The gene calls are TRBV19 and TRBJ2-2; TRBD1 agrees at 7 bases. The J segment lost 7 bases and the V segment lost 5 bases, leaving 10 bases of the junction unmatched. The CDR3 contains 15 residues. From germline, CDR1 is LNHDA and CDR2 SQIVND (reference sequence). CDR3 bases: TGTGCCAGTAGTCGGTCAGGGGGATCAGGCGGGGAGCTGTTTTTT. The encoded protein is CASSRSGGSGGELFF.

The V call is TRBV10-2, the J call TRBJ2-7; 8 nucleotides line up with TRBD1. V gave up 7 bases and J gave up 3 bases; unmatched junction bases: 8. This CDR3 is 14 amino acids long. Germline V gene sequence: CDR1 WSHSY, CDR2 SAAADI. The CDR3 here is CASTGGQGGYEQYF. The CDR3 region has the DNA TGCGCCAGCACCGGAGGACAGGGTGGCTACGAGCAGTACTTC.

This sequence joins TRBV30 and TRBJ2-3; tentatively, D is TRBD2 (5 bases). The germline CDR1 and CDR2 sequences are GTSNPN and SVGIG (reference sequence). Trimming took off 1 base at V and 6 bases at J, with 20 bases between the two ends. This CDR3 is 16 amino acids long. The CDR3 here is CAWSALGGRGRDTQYF. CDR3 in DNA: TGTGCCTGGAGTGCATTGGGCGGACGGGGTCGTGATACGCAGTATTTT. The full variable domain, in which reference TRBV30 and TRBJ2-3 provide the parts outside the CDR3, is SQTIHQWPATLVQPVGSPLSLECTVEGTSNPNLYWYRQAAGRGLQLLFYSVGIGQISSEVPQNLSASRPQDRQFILSSKKLLLSDSGFYLCAWSALGGRGRDTQYFGPGTRLTVL.

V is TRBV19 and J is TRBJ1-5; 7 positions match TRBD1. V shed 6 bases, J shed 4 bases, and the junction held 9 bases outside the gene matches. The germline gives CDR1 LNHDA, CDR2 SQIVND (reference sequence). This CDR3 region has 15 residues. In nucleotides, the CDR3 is TGTGCCAGTAGGACCGCCGGGACAGTAAATCAGCCCCAGCATTTT. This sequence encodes CASRTAGTVNQPQHF.

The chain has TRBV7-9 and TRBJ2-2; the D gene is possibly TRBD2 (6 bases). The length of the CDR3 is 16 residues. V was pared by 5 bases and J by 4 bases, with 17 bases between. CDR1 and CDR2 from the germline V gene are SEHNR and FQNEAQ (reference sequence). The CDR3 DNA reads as TGTGCCAGCAGCCCTCCCCCACCGGGGGTCACCGGGGAGCTGTTTTTT. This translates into CASSPPPPGVTGELFF.

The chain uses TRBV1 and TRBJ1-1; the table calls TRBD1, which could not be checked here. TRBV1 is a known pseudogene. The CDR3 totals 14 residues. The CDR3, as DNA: TGCACCAGCAGCCGCGAAGAAGGGGACACTGAAGCTTTCTTT. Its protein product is CTSSREEGDTEAFF.

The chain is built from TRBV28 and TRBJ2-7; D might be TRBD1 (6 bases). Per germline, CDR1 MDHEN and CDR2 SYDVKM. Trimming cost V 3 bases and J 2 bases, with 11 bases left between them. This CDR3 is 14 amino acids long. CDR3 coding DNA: TGTGCCAGCAGTTTGAACAGGGTTCCCTACGAGCAGTACTTC. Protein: CASSLNRVPYEQYF.

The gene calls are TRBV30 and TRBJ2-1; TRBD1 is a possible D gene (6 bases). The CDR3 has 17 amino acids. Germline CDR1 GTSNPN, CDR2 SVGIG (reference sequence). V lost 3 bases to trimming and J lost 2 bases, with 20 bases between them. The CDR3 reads CAWSVKPGRGPYNEQFF. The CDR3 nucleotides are TGTGCCTGGAGCGTTAAACCCGGCAGGGGACCCTACAATGAGCAGTTCTTC.

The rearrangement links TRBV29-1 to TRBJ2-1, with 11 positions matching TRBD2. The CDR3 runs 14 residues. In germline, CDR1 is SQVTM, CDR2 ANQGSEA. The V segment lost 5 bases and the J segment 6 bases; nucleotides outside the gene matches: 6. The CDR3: CSVRVSGGANEQFF. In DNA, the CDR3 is TGCAGCGTTAGGGTTAGCGGGGGGGCCAATGAGCAGTTCTTC.

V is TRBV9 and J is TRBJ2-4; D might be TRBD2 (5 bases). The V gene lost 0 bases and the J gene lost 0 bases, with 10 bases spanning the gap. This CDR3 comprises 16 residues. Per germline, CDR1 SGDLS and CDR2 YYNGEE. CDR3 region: CASSVAPLGAKNIQYF. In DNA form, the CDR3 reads TGTGCCAGCAGCGTAGCCCCACTAGGAGCCAAAAACATTCAGTACTTC.

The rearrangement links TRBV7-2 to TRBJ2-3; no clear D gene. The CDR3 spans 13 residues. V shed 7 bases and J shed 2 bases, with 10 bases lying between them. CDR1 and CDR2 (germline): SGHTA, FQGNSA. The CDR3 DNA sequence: TGTGCCAGCACCGTCTTTAACACAGATACGCAGTATTTT. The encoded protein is CASTVFNTDTQYF. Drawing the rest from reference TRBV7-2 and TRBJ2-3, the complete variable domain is GAGVSQSPSNKVTEKGKDVELRCDPISGHTALYWYRQSLGQGLEFLIYFQGNSAPDKSGLPSDRFSAERTGGSVSTLTIQRTQQEDSAVYLCASTVFNTDTQYFGPGTRLTVL.

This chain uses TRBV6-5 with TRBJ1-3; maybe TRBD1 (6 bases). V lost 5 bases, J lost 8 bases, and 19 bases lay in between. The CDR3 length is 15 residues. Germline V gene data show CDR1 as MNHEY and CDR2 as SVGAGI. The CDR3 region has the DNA TGTGCCAGCAGTCATGACAGGCCCGGATTCGACACCATATATTTT. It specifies CASSHDRPGFDTIYF.

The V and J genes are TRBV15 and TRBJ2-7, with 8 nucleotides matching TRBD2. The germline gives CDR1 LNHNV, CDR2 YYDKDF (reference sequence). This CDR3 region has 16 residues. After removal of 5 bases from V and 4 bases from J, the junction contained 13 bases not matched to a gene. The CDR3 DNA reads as TGTGCCACCAGCCAAGCGGGGGCCTTCTCTATGTACGAGCAGTACTTC. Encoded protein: CATSQAGAFSMYEQYF.

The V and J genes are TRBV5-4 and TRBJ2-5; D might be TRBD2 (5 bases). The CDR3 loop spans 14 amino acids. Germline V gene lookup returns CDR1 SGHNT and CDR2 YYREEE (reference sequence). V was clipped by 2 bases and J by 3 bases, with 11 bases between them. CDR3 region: CASSLTGRKETQYF. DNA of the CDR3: TGTGCCAGCAGCTTAACGGGAAGGAAAGAGACCCAGTACTTC.

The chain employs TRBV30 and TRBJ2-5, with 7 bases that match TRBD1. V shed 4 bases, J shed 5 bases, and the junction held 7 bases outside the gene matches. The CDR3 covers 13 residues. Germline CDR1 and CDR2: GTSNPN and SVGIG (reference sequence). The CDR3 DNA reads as TGTGCCTGGAAACGTAGACAGGGCGAGACCCAGTACTTC. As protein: CAWKRRQGETQYF.

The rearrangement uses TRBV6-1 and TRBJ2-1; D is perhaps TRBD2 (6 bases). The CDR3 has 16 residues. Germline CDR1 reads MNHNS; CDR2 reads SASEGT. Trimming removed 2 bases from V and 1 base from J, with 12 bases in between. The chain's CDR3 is CASSELGRGSYNEQFF. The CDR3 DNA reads TGTGCCAGCAGTGAACTGGGACGGGGGTCCTACAATGAGCAGTTCTTC.

The CDR3 loop reads CASSFGEETQYF. CDR3 DNA sequence: TGTGCCAGCAGCTTCGGGGAAGAGACCCAGTACTTC. The chain recombines TRBV7-8 with TRBJ2-5; tentatively, D is TRBD2 (5 bases). The CDR3 contains 12 residues. Germline CDR1 SGHVS, CDR2 FQNEAQ. Trimming shortened V by 3 bases and J by 3 bases, and 5 bases separated the two germline ends.

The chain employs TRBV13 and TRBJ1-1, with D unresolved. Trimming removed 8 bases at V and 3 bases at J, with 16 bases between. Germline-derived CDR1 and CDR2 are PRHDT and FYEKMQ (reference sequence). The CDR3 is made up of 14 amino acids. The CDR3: CASASQAGDTEAFF. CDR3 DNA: TGTGCCAGCGCGTCTCAGGCCGGGGACACTGAAGCTTTCTTT.

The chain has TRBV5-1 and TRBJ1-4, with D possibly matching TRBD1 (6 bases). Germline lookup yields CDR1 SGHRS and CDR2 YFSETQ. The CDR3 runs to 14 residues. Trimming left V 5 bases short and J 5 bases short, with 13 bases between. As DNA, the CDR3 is TGCGCCAGCAGGGAAGGACAGCCAAATGAAAAACTGTTTTTT. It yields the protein CASREGQPNEKLFF.

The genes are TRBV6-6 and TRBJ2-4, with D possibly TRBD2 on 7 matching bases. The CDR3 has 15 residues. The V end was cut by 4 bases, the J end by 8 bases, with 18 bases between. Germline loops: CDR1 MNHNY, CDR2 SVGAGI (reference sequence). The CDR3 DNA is TGTGCCAGCAGTTCTCCCGCGGGGGCGAGGGACATTCAGTACTTC. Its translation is CASSSPAGARDIQYF.

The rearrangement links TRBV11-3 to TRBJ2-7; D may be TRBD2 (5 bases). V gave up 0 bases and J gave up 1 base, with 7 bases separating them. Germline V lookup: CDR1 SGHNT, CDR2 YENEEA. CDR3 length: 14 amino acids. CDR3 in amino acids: CASSLDAGSYEQYF. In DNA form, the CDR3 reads TGTGCCAGCAGCTTAGATGCGGGTTCCTACGAGCAGTACTTC.

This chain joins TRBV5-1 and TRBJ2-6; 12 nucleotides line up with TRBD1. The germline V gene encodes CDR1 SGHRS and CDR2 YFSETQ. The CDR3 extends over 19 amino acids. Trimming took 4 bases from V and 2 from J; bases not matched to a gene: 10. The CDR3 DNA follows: TGCGCCAGCAGCGTTAATAACCGGGACAGGGGGCCTGGGGCCAACGTCCTGACTTTC. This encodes CASSVNNRDRGPGANVLTF.

CDR3 in DNA: TGTGCCAGCAGCTCAAAGGGACAGGGGTCTAGCACAGATACGCAGTATTTT. Its translation: CASSSKGQGSSTDTQYF. V usage is TRBV7-6 and J usage is TRBJ2-3, with 10 bases lining up with TRBD1. The germline CDR1 and CDR2 sequences are SGHVS and FNYEAQ. After removal of 4 bases from V and 0 bases from J, the junction contained 7 bases not matched to a gene. The CDR3 contains 17 residues.

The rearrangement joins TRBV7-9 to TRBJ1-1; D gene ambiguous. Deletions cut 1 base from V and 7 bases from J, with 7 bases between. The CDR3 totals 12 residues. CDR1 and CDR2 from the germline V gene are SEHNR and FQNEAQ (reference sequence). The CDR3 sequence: CASSLDSLEAFF. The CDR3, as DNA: TGTGCCAGCAGCTTAGACAGCCTTGAAGCTTTCTTT. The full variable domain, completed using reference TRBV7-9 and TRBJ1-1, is DTGVSQNPRHKITKRGQNVTFRCDPISEHNRLYWYRQTLGQGPEFLTYFQNEAQLEKSRLLSDRFSAERPKGSFSTLEIQRTEQGDSAMYLCASSLDSLEAFFGQGTRLTVV.